This section outlines one TCR beta chain sequence together with its context. No antigen is known for it. Selected positively for CCR7 and CD45RO-negative, naive CD8 cells excluded terminally differentiated effector memory CD45RA+ cells. Per sorted-subset replicate PCR, input was 200 to 250 ng DNA, representing tens of thousands of T cell genomes. The assay was immunoSEQ multiplex PCR, and TCRdb's table has in-frame clones only and misses some. Here the sample spans some 2.1 million clones, 80% to 95% being singletons. This record belongs to a study of shared clonotypes between healthy human individuals. Findings and limits, study-wide: Lower generation probabilities were found for non-shared clonotypes than for those shared by all four donors. It was expected that sequencing depth would affect clonotype sharing among donors.

The V end was cut by 0 bases, the J end by 5 bases, with 16 bases between. The CDR3 is 16 amino acids. Germline V gene lookup returns CDR1 KGHSH and CDR2 LQKENI. The TCR comes from a man younger than 35 in good health. Some clones in this sample may be carry-over from other donors' samples. Sequenced sample: naive CD8+ T cells from PBMCs. The rearrangement links TRBV18 to TRBJ2-5, with D unclear. The CDR3, as DNA: TGTGCCAGCTCACCACCCCCGACCAGAATGTGGGAGACCCAGTACTTC. It is translated as CASSPPPTRMWETQYF.